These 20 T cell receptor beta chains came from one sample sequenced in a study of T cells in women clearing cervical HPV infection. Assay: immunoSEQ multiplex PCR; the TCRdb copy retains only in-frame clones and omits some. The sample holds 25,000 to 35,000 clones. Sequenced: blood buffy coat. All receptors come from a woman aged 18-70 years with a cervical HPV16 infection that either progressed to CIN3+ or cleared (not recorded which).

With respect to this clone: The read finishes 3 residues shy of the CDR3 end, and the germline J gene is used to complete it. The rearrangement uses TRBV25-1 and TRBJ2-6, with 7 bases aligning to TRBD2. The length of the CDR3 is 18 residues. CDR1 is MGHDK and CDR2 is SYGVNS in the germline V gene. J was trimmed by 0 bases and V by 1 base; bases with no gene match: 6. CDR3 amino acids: CASSEFAGAISGANVLTF. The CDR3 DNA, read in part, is TGTGCCAGCAGTGAATTTGCGGGAGCCATCTCTGGGGCCAACGTC.

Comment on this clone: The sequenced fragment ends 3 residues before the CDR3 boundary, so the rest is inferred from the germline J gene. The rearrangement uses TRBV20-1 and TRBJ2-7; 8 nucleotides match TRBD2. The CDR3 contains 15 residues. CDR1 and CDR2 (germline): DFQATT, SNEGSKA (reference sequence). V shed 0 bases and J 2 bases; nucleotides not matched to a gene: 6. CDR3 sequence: CSARESGRGTYEQYF. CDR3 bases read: TGCAGTGCTAGAGAAAGCGGGAGAGGGACCTACGAG.

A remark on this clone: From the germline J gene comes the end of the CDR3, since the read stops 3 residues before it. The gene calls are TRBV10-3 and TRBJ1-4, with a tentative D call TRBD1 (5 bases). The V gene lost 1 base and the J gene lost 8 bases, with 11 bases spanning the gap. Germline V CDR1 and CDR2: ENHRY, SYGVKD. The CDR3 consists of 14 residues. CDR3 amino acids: CAISEWEGYEKLFF. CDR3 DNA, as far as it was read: TGTGCCATCAGTGAGTGGGAGGGGTACGAAAAA.

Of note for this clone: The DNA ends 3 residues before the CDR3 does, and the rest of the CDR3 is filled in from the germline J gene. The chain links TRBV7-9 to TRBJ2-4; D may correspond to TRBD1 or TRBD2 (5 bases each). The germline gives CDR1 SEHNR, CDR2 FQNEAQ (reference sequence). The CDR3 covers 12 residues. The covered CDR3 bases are TGTGCCAGCAACGAGGGGAGCTCTGGT. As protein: CASNEGSSG. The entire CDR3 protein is CASNEGSSGQYF.

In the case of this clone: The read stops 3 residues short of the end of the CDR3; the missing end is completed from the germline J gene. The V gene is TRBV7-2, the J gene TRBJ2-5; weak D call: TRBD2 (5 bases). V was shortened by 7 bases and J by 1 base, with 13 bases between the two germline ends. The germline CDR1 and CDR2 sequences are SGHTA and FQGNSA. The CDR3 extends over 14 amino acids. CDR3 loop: CASTPGSGQETQYF. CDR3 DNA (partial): TGTGCCAGCACCCCGGGCAGCGGCCAAGAGACC.

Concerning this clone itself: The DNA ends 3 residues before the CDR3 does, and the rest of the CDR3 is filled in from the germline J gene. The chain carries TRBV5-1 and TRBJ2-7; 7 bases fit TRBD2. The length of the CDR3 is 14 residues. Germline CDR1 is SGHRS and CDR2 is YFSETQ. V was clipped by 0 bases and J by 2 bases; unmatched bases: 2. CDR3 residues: CASSLEAGAYEQYF. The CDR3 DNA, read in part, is TGCGCCAGCAGCTTGGAGGCGGGGGCCTACGAG.

The covered CDR3 bases are TGCAGTGCTAGAGACCGAGCAAGGGCCCAAGAGACC. Protein product: CSARDRARAQET. The entire CDR3 is CSARDRARAQETQYF. The chain links TRBV20-1 to TRBJ2-5; D uncertain. The read halts 3 residues ahead of the CDR3 end, with the missing end drawn from the germline J gene. Germline CDR1 DFQATT, CDR2 SNEGSKA (reference sequence). The CDR3 has 15 residues. V gave up 0 bases and J gave up 1 base, with 12 bases separating them.

The CDR3 bases that were read are TGTGCCAGCAGAGCCCAGGAGACG. It specifies CASRAQET. The CDR3 reads in full as CASRAQETQYF. The J gene is TRBJ2-3, the V gene TRBV2; D call uncertain. The read ends 3 residues early relative to the CDR3; the germline J gene fills the gap. The CDR3 contains 11 residues. CDR1 is SNHLY, CDR2 FYNNEI, per germline.

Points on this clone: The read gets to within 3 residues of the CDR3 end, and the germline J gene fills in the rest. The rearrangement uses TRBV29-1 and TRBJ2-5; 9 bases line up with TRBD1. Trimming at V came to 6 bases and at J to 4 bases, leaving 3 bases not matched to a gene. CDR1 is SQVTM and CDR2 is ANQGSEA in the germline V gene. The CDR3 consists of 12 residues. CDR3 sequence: CSVDRGRETQYF. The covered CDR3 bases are TGCAGCGTAGACAGGGGGAGAGAGACC.

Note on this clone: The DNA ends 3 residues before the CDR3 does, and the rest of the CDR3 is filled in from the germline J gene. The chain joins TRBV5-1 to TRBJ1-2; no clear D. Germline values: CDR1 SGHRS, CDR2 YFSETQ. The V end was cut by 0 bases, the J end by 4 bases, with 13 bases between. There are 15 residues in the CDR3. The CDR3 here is CASSLGTEGLYGYTF. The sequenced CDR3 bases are TGCGCCAGCAGCTTGGGAACAGAGGGCCTCTATGGC.

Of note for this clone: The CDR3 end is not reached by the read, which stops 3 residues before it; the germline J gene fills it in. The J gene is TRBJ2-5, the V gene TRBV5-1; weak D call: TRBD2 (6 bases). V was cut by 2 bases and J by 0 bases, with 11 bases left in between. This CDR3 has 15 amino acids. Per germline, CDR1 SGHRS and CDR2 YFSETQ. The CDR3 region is CASSLGAGYQETQYF. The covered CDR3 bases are TGCGCCAGCAGCTTAGGGGCGGGGTACCAAGAGACC.

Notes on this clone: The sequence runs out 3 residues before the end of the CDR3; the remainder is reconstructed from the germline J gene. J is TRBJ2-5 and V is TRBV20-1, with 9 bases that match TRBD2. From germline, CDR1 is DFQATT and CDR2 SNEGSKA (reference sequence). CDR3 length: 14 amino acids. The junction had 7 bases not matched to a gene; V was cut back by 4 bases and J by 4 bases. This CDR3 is CSAISGGGRETQYF. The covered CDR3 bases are TGCAGTGCTATTAGCGGGGGCGGGCGAGAGACC.

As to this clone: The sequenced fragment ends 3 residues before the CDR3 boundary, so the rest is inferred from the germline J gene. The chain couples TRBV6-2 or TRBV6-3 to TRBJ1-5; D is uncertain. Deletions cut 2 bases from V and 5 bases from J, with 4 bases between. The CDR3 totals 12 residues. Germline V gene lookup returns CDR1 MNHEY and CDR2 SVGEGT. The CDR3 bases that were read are TGTGCCAGCAGTTACAGGGATCAGCCC. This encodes CASSYRDQP. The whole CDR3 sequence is CASSYRDQPQHF.

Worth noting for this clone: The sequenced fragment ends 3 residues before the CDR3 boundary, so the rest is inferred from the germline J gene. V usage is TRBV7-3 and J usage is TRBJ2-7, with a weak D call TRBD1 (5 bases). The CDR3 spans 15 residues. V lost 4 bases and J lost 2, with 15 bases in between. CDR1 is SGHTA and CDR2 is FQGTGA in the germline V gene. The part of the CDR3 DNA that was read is TGTGCCAGCAGCTCGCAGGGTGGTTCGACCTACGAG. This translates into CASSSQGGSTYE. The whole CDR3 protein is CASSSQGGSTYEQYF. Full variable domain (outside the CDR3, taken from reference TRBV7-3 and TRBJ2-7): GAGVSQTPSNKVTEKGKYVELRCDPISGHTALYWYRQSLGQGPEFLIYFQGTGAADDSGLPNDRFFAVRPEGSVSTLKIQRTERGDSAVYLCASSSQGGSTYEQYFGPGTRLTVT.

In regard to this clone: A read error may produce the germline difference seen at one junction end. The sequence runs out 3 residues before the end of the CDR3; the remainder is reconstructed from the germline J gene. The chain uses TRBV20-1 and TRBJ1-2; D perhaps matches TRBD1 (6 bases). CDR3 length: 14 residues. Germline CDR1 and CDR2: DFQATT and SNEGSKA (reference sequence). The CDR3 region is CSNTRAVGGYGYTF. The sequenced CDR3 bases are TGCAGTAACACCCGAGCAGTTGGGGGCTATGGG.

CDR3 DNA (partial): TGTGCCAGCTCACCAACGAGGGGGCAAGCCGGGGAG. It specifies CASSPTRGQAGE. In full, the CDR3 reads CASSPTRGQAGELFF. The rearrangement joins TRBV18 to TRBJ2-2; 7 bases align to TRBD1. The read ends 3 residues before the CDR3 terminus; that terminus is restored from the germline J gene. The CDR3 is made up of 15 amino acids. CDR1 KGHSH and CDR2 LQKENI come from the germline V gene. The V segment lost 2 bases and the J segment 6 bases; nucleotides outside the gene matches: 6.

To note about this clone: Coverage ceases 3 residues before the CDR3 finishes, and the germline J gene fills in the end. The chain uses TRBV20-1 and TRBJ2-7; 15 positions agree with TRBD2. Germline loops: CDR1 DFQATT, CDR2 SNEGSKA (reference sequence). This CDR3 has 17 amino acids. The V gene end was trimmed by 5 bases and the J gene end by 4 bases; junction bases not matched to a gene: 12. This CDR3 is CSAQGLAGGQAGYEQYF. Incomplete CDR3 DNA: TGCAGTGCTCAGGGACTAGCGGGGGGACAAGCCGGGTACGAG.

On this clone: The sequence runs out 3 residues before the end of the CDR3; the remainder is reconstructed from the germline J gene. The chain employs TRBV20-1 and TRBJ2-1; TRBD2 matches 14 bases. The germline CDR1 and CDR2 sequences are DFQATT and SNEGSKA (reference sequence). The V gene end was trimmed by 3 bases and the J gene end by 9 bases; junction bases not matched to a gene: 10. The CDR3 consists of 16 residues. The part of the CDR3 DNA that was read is TGCAGTGCTAGGGCCCCGGGACTAGCGGGAGCGGGTGAG. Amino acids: CSARAPGLAGAGE. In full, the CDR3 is CSARAPGLAGAGEQFF.

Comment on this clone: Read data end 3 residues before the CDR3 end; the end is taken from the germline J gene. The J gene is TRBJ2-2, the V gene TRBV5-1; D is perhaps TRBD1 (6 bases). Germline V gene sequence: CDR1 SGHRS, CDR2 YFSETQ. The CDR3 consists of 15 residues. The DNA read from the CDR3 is TGCGCCAGCAGCACGCAGGGGCCGCCTAATGAAAAG. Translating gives CASSTQGPPNEK. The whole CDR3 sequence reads CASSTQGPPNEKLFF.

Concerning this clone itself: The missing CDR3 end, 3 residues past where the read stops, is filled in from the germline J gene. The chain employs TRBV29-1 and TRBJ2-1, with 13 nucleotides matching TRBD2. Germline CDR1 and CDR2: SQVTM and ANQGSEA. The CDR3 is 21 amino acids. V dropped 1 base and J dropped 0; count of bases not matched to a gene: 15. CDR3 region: CSVEGLAGGNSRVSSYNEQFF. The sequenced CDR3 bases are TGCAGCGTTGAAGGACTAGCGGGGGGCAACTCCCGAGTGAGCTCCTACAATGAG.